Below, 12 T cell receptor beta chains from the same sample are listed, as sequenced in a study of blood T cell repertoires in COVID-19. Assay used: immunoSEQ multiplex PCR; TCRdb lists only in-frame clones, some missing. The data hold roughly 500,000 clones, with 89% observed a single time. The sample comprised peripheral blood. The receptors stem from a man younger than 35 with COVID-19, enrolled during active disease.

This chain connects TRBV2 to TRBJ1-1; D is unresolved. The CDR3 consists of 14 residues. The V gene lost 9 bases and the J gene lost 2 bases, with 16 bases spanning the gap. Germline V CDR1 and CDR2: SNHLY, FYNNEI. The CDR3 loop reads CASRRRGSNTEAFF. CDR3 coding DNA: TGTGCCAGTCGCCGGAGAGGGTCCAACACTGAAGCTTTCTTT.

The chain couples TRBV7-3 to TRBJ2-3; 8 bases map to TRBD1. Germline V gene data show CDR1 as SGHTA and CDR2 as FQGTGA. The CDR3 length is 15 residues. Trimming cost V 5 bases and J 1 base; bases outside gene matches: 5. CDR3 DNA: TGTGCCAGCAGCATACAGGGGGATGGCACAGATACGCAGTATTTT. It codes for CASSIQGDGTDTQYF.

The genes are TRBV6-1 and TRBJ2-1; D not resolved. V gave up 1 base and J gave up 5 bases, with 6 bases separating them. This CDR3 is built from 13 residues. In germline, CDR1 is MNHNS, CDR2 SASEGT. The CDR3 protein is CASSEVLHNEQFF. The CDR3 nucleotides are TGTGCCAGCAGTGAAGTACTCCACAATGAGCAGTTCTTC.

The chain has TRBV23-1 and TRBJ1-6; D call uncertain. TRBV23-1 is reported as an ORF; its role is uncertain. This CDR3 region has 15 residues. The V gene lost 2 bases and the J gene lost 6 bases, with 11 bases spanning the gap. Written as DNA, the CDR3 is TGCGCCAGCAGTCAACGGCAGGCCTGTAATTCACCCCTCCACTTT. It translates to CASSQRQACNSPLHF.

This rearrangement joins TRBV2 to TRBJ2-5; 7 bases match TRBD2. This CDR3 has 14 amino acids. V shed 6 bases and J 1 base; nucleotides not matched to a gene: 5. Germline values: CDR1 SNHLY, CDR2 FYNNEI. DNA for the CDR3: TGTGCCAGCAGGAAAACTAGCGCCCAAGAGACCCAGTACTTC. Translation: CASRKTSAQETQYF.

This chain uses TRBV2 with TRBJ1-4; maybe TRBD1 (5 bases). This CDR3 is built from 15 residues. The V gene's germline CDR1 is SNHLY and CDR2 FYNNEI. Between the trimmed V and J ends, which lost 5 bases and 0 bases, there was a span of 10 bases. The CDR3 reads CASSRQLTTNEKLFF. The CDR3 region has the DNA TGTGCCAGCAGTCGACAGCTTACAACTAATGAAAAACTGTTTTTT.

The sample holds a few counts of this clone. The V gene is TRBV6-1, the J gene TRBJ1-4; TRBD1 is a possible D gene (6 bases). Trimming took 3 bases from V and 8 from J, leaving 16 bases between them. The CDR3 loop spans 15 amino acids. Germline values: CDR1 MNHNS, CDR2 SASEGT. The CDR3 DNA is TGTGCCAGCAGTGAGACGCGGGGGCTAGGCGAAAAACTGTTTTTT. It translates to CASSETRGLGEKLFF.

In DNA form, the CDR3 reads TGTGCCAGCGGAGCTAGGGGCAGTATAAGCGAGACCCAGTACTTC. As protein: CASGARGSISETQYF. The chain links TRBV6-6 to TRBJ2-5; a possible D gene is TRBD1 (5 bases). The V gene's germline CDR1 is MNHNY and CDR2 SVGAGI (reference sequence). Trimming stripped 8 bases from V and 5 bases from J, with 21 bases between. This CDR3 is 15 amino acids long.

This chain uses TRBV6-5 with TRBJ2-7; D might be TRBD1 (6 bases). There are 14 residues in the CDR3. V was pared by 5 bases and J by 2 bases, with 13 bases between. From germline, CDR1 is MNHEY and CDR2 SVGAGI. The CDR3 DNA follows: TGTGCCAGCAGTATGCAGGGGTCTGCCTACGAGCAGTACTTC. Translation gives CASSMQGSAYEQYF.

This clone was counted only a few times. The chain joins TRBV13 to TRBJ1-2; D not certain. The CDR3 totals 14 residues. From germline, CDR1 is PRHDT and CDR2 FYEKMQ (reference sequence). V lost 6 bases, J lost 0 bases, and 11 bases lay in between. The CDR3 region is CASRSRAANYGYTF. Written as DNA, the CDR3 is TGTGCCAGCAGGTCCCGCGCCGCTAACTATGGCTACACCTTC.

This clone occurred a few times. In nucleotides, the CDR3 is TGTGCCAGCTCACCACCGGAGAGCACCATATATTTT. Protein: CASSPPESTIYF. This chain uses TRBV18 with TRBJ1-3; no clear D gene. V was cut by 0 bases and J by 9 bases, with 6 bases left in between. The CDR3 contains 12 residues. Germline CDR1 reads KGHSH; CDR2 reads LQKENI.

The gene calls are TRBV19 and TRBJ1-1; 8 bases map to TRBD1. The CDR3 sequence is 15 residues long. V was pared by 3 bases and J by 1 base, with 4 bases of the junction left unmatched. Germline CDR1 LNHDA, CDR2 SQIVND (reference sequence). CDR3 loop: CASSITGGTNTEAFF. In DNA, the CDR3 is TGTGCCAGTAGTATCACAGGGGGGACGAACACTGAAGCTTTCTTT.